The 11 T cell receptor beta chains given below trace back to one sample, sequenced in a study of T cell repertoires and HLA-DP antigens. Their antigens remain unidentified. Profiling relied on immunoSEQ multiplex PCR, and the TCRdb table lists in-frame clones only, not all of them. The data show more than 90,000 clones, with 80% to 95% seen just once and approximately 0.25% held by the top ten. The sample taken for sequencing was CD4+ T cells from PBMCs. The origin of the receptors is a young woman in good health and CMV-seronegative.

This sequence joins TRBV6-6 and TRBJ2-5, with no clear D. The germline V and J ends were trimmed by 5 bases and 1 base, with 11 bases remaining between them. The CDR3 is 14 amino acids. From germline, CDR1 is MNHNY and CDR2 SVGAGI (reference sequence). CDR3 in amino acids: CASSPGVLQETQYF. As DNA, the CDR3 is TGTGCCAGCAGTCCTGGAGTCCTCCAAGAGACCCAGTACTTC.

CDR3 in DNA: TGTGCCACCGAAAAACCTAGCGGGAACCACAATGAGCAGTTCTTC. It translates to CATEKPSGNHNEQFF. This chain uses TRBV28 with TRBJ2-1; 9 bases map to TRBD2. J was trimmed by 5 bases and V by 10 bases; bases with no gene match: 12. The germline CDR1 and CDR2 sequences are MDHEN and SYDVKM. The CDR3 length is 15 residues.

The chain employs TRBV7-2 and TRBJ1-2; 10 bases match TRBD1. Per the germline V gene, CDR1 is SGHTA and CDR2 is FQGNSA. Trimming removed 6 bases from V and 3 bases from J; junction bases left unmatched: 10. The CDR3 runs 16 residues. The CDR3 bases are TGTGCCAGCAGAGTCGACAGGGGGCGCGAGTACTATGGCTACACCTTC. Its translation: CASRVDRGREYYGYTF.

V usage is TRBV30 and J usage is TRBJ2-7; no reliable D call. The CDR3 is 13 residues long. Germline V lookup: CDR1 GTSNPN, CDR2 SVGIG (reference sequence). The germline V and J ends were trimmed by 4 bases and 6 bases, with 16 bases remaining between them. The CDR3 DNA sequence: TGTGCCTGGAATAACGTTGTAGGGCGCGAGCAGTACTTC. It encodes CAWNNVVGREQYF.

The rearrangement links TRBV16 to TRBJ1-2; D is ambiguous. Germline CDR1 is KGHSY and CDR2 is FQNENV. The CDR3 runs to 16 residues. V lost 0 bases and J lost 1, with 12 bases in between. The CDR3 DNA sequence: TGTGCCAGCAGCCAATCCGAGGCGGGTTTTAACTATGGCTACACCTTC. Its translation: CASSQSEAGFNYGYTF.

The V call is TRBV14, the J call TRBJ2-1; the D is unclear. Trimming left V 4 bases short and J 1 base short, with 5 bases between. The CDR3 covers 13 residues. Germline V gene lookup returns CDR1 SGHDN and CDR2 FVKESK. The CDR3 sequence: CASSLRSYNEQFF. The CDR3 nucleotides are TGTGCCAGCAGCCTCCGGTCCTACAATGAGCAGTTCTTC.

The genes are TRBV2 and TRBJ2-7, with 7 nucleotides matching TRBD2. The CDR3 contains 14 residues. Per germline, CDR1 SNHLY and CDR2 FYNNEI. Trimming at V came to 6 bases and at J to 4 bases, leaving 9 bases not matched to a gene. Here the CDR3 DNA reads TGTGCCAGCAGGGGTCGGGAGGTCTTATACGAGCAGTACTTC. Its translation: CASRGREVLYEQYF.

V usage is TRBV15 and J usage is TRBJ1-1; 9 nucleotides line up with TRBD1. Losses at the gene ends were 7 bases for V and 4 bases for J; bases not matched to a gene: 4. There are 13 residues in the CDR3. Germline V gene sequence: CDR1 LNHNV, CDR2 YYDKDF (reference sequence). The CDR3 spells CATKGTGITEAFF. The CDR3 bases are TGTGCCACCAAGGGGACAGGGATCACTGAAGCTTTCTTT.

The gene calls are TRBV6-6 and TRBJ2-2; 9 bases agree with TRBD2. CDR1 and CDR2 from the germline V gene are MNHNY and SVGAGI (reference sequence). J was trimmed by 6 bases and V by 3 bases; bases with no gene match: 5. The CDR3 loop spans 15 amino acids. This chain's CDR3 is CASSYSGSSAGELFF. CDR3 sequence (DNA): TGTGCCAGCAGTTATAGCGGGAGTTCTGCCGGGGAGCTGTTTTTT.

This chain uses TRBV27 with TRBJ1-4; 11 nucleotides agree with TRBD1. CDR3 length equals 14 residues. Losses at the gene ends were 4 bases for V and 8 bases for J; bases not matched to a gene: 3. CDR1 is MNHEY and CDR2 is SMNVEV in the germline V gene (reference sequence). CDR3 bases: TGTGCCAGCAGTTGGGGGACAGGGGGAGAAAAACTGTTTTTT. Its translation: CASSWGTGGEKLFF.

CDR3 sequence reads: CASSPNQGGETQYF. DNA of the CDR3: TGCGCCAGCAGCCCCAATCAGGGTGGCGAGACCCAGTACTTC. The chain employs TRBV5-1 and TRBJ2-5; D possibly corresponds to TRBD1 (5 bases). Per the germline V gene, CDR1 is SGHRS and CDR2 is YFSETQ. V lost 4 bases and J 5 bases, leaving 15 bases between the germline ends. This CDR3 has 14 amino acids.